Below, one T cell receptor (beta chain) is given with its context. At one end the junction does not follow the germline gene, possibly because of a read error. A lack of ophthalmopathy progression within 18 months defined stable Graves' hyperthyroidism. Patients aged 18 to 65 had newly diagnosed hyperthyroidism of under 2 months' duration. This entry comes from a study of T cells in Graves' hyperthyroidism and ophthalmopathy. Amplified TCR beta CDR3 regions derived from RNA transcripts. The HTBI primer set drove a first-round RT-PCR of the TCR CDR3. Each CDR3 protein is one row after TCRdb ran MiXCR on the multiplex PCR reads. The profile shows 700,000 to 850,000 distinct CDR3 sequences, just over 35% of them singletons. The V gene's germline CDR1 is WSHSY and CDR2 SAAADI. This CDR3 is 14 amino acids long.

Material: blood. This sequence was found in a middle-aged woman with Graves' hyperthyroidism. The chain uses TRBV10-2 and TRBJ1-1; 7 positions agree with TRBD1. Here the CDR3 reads CASNTDRENTEAFF. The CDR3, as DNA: TGTGCCAGCAACACCGACAGGGAAAACACTGAAGCTTTCTTT.